This TCR beta chain was identified during a study of response to subunit inactivated influenza vaccine. TCRdb re-derived calls from the RT-PCR reads in MiXCR, one entry per CDR3 protein. The top ten hold 11% of the sample, which has about 570,000 distinct CDR3 sequences, 10% to 12% seen once. This clonotype showed up many times. Germline values: CDR1 SGHRS, CDR2 YFSETQ. Trimming took 0 bases from V and 0 from J, leaving 7 bases between them. The CDR3 totals 15 residues. The same data also went into a second study, on T cells expressing NK-cell markers. That study reports: The authors generated TCR beta cDNA through 5'RACE template switching with UMIs. In several experiments, sorting was restricted to alpha-beta TCR T cells by an anti-gamma-delta TCR antibody. In a group of several donors, dominant NKG2C+ clonotypes represented roughly 1.0-7.0% of CD8+ T cells.

The chain couples TRBV5-1 to TRBJ1-5; D is unresolved. Sequencing was performed on PBMCs from blood, taken on the day of vaccination. This receptor was obtained from a man over 45 who received an inactivated influenza vaccine. CDR3 DNA: TGCGCCAGCAGCTTGGACGGTGATAGCAATCAGCCCCAGCATTTT. As protein: CASSLDGDSNQPQHF.